Given below is one T cell receptor beta chain in context. Its antigen remains unidentified. Trimming removed 2 bases at V and 6 bases at J, with 10 bases between. Germline lookup yields CDR1 SQVTM and CDR2 ANQGSEA. There are 13 residues in the CDR3. The record originates from a study of graft-versus-host responses after intestinal transplantation. Overall study context: Recipients uniformly received anti-thymocyte globulin induction, followed by tacrolimus and steroids for approximately 3 years.

Sequenced by immunoSEQ multiplex PCR; TCRdb stores in-frame clones only, minus some. The sample lists 20,000 or so clones, roughly 80% seen once, with about 2.1% in the top ten. Study-level results: Among recipient marrow samples, GvH clones were found; some appeared first in ileum or blood. Early after transplant, HvG declines were associated with peak levels of circulating GvH clones. In patients with graft-donor T cell macrochimerism, allograft graft-versus-host to host-versus-graft clonal ratios were high.

The V gene is TRBV29-1, the J gene TRBJ2-2; D is undetermined. The receptor was derived from a human patient who received an intestinal transplant, so some T cells may come from the graft donor. Source: PBMCs, taken 14 days after transplant. CDR3 protein: CSVEKGPAGELFF. The DNA of the CDR3 is TGCAGCGTTGAAAAAGGGCCGGCCGGGGAGCTGTTTTTT.